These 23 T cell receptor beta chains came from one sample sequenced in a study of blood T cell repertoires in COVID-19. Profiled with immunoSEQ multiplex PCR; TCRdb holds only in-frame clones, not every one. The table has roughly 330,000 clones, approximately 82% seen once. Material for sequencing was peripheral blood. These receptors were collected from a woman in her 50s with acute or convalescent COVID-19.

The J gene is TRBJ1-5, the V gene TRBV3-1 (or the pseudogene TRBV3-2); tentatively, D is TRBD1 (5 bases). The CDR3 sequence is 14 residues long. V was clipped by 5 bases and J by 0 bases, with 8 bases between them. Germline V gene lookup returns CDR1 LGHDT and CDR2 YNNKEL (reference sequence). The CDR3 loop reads CASSGAFSNQPQHF. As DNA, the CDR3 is TGTGCCAGCAGCGGGGCATTTAGCAATCAGCCCCAGCATTTT.

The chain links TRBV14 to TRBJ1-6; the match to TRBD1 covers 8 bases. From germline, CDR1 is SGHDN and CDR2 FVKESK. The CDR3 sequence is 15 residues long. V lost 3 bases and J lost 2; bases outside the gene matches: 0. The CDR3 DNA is TGTGCCAGCAGCCAGGGACAGGCCTATAATTCACCCCTCCACTTT. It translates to CASSQGQAYNSPLHF.

This chain's CDR3 is CASSLAVVGELFF. The CDR3 DNA reads as TGCGCCAGCAGCTTGGCGGTGGTAGGGGAGCTGTTTTTT. The chain is built from TRBV5-1 and TRBJ2-2, with unresolved D. This CDR3 has 13 amino acids. In germline, CDR1 is SGHRS, CDR2 YFSETQ. Trimming stripped 0 bases from V and 8 bases from J, with 8 bases between. The full variable domain, its missing parts supplied by reference TRBV5-1 and TRBJ2-2, is KAGVTQTPRYLIKTRGQQVTLSCSPISGHRSVSWYQQTPGQGLQFLFEYFSETQRNKGNFPGRFSGRQFSNSRSEMNVSTLELGDSALYLCASSLAVVGELFFGEGSRLTVL.

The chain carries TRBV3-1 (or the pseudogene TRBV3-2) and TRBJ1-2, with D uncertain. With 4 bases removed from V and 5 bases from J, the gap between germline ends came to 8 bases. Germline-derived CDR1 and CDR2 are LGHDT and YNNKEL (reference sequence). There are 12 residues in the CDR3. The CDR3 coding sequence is TGTGCCAGCAGCCGGCTCGGGTATGGCTACACCTTC. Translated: CASSRLGYGYTF.

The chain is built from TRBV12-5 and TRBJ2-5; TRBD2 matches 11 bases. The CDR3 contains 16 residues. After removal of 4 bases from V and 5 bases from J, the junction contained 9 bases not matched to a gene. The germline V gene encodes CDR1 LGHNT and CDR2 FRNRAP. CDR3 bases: TGTGCTAGTGGTTCCTCGCCGGGACTAGCGGTTGAGACCCAGTACTTC. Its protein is CASGSSPGLAVETQYF.

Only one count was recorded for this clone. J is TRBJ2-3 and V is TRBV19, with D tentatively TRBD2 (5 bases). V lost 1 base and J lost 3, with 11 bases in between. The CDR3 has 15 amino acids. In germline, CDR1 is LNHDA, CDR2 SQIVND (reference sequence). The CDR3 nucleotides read TGTGCCAGTAGTATAGGGGAGCAGGTTACAGATACGCAGTATTTT. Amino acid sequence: CASSIGEQVTDTQYF.

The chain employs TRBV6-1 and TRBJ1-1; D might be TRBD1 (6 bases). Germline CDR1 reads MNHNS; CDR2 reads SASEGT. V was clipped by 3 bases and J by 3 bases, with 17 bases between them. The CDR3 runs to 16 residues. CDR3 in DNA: TGTGCCAGCAGTGACGAACAAAATACAGGGTACACTGAAGCTTTCTTT. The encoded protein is CASSDEQNTGYTEAFF.

CDR3 residues: CASNKLAGGVWNNEQFF. CDR3 DNA sequence: TGTGCCAGCAACAAACTAGCGGGAGGGGTTTGGAACAATGAGCAGTTCTTC. The V and J genes are TRBV7-6 and TRBJ2-1; 13 nucleotides match TRBD2. This CDR3 comprises 17 residues. The V gene's germline CDR1 is SGHVS and CDR2 FNYEAQ. J was trimmed by 5 bases and V by 7 bases; bases with no gene match: 11.

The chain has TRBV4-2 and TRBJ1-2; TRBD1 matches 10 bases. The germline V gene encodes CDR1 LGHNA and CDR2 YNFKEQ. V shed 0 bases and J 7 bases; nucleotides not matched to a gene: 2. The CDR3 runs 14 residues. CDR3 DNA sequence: TGTGCCAGCAGCCAAGACCGGGACAGGGGTGGCTACACCTTC. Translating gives CASSQDRDRGGYTF.

Here the CDR3 DNA reads TGTGCCATCAGTGACTCTAGCGGGGGGGCCACAGATACGCAGTATTTT. Translating gives CAISDSSGGATDTQYF. The V gene is TRBV10-3, the J gene TRBJ2-3; 12 bases match TRBD2. With V trimmed by 3 bases and J by 2 bases, 3 bases remained unmatched. Germline V lookup: CDR1 ENHRY, CDR2 SYGVKD. The CDR3 has 16 amino acids.

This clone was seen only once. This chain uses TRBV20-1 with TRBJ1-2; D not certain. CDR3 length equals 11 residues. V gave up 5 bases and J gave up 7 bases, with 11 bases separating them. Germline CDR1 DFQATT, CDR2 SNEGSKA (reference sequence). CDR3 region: CSAQDWFGYTF. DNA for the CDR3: TGCAGTGCTCAGGACTGGTTTGGCTACACCTTC.

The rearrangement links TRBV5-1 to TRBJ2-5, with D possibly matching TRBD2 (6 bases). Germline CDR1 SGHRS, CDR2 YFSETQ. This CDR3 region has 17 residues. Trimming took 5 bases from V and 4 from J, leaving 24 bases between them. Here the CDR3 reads CASRGGDSLSAGETQYF. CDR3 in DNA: TGCGCCAGCAGAGGTGGGGACTCTTTGTCGGCGGGAGAGACCCAGTACTTC. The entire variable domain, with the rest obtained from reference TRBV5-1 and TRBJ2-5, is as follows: KAGVTQTPRYLIKTRGQQVTLSCSPISGHRSVSWYQQTPGQGLQFLFEYFSETQRNKGNFPGRFSGRQFSNSRSEMNVSTLELGDSALYLCASRGGDSLSAGETQYFGPGTRLLVL.

CDR3 DNA: TGTGCCAGCAGCTTAGAGTTCGCGGGATCCTACAATGAGCAGTTCTTC. Its protein product is CASSLEFAGSYNEQFF. The V gene is TRBV7-9, the J gene TRBJ2-1; TRBD2 is a possible D gene (6 bases). The V gene lost 1 base and the J gene lost 1 base, with 11 bases spanning the gap. In germline, CDR1 is SEHNR, CDR2 FQNEAQ (reference sequence). This CDR3 region has 16 residues.

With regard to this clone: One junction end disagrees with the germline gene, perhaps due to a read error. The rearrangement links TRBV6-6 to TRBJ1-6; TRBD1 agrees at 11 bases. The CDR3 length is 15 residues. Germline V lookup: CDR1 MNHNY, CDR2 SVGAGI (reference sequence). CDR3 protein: CASSYTGQGDSPLHF. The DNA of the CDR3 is TGTGCCAGTAGTTACACGGGACAGGGGGATTCACCCCTCCACTTT.

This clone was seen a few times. The CDR3 nucleotides read TGTGCCTGGAGAGCAACGGGACAGTTAAACTATGGCTACACCTTC. This gives the protein CAWRATGQLNYGYTF. This rearrangement joins TRBV30 to TRBJ1-2; 7 nucleotides align to TRBD1. Germline CDR1 GTSNPN, CDR2 SVGIG (reference sequence). Trimming took 3 bases from V and 2 from J; bases not matched to a gene: 9. The CDR3 consists of 15 residues.

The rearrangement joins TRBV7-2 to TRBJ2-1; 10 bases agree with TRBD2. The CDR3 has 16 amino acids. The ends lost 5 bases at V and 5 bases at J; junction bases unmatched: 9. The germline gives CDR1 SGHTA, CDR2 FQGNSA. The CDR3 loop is CASSITGTSVNNEQFF. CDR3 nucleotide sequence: TGTGCCAGCAGCATTACCGGGACTAGCGTTAACAATGAGCAGTTCTTC.

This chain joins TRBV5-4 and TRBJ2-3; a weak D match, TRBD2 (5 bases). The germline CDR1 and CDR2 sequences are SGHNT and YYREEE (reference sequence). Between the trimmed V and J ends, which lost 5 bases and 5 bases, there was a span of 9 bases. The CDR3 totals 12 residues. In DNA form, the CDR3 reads TGTGCCAGCAGTCGGAGCGGAGATACGCAGTATTTT. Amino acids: CASSRSGDTQYF. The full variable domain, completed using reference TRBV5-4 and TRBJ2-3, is ETGVTQSPTHLIKTRGQQVTLRCSSQSGHNTVSWYQQALGQGPQFIFQYYREEENGRGNFPPRFSGLQFPNYSSELNVNALELDDSALYLCASSRSGDTQYFGPGTRLTVL.

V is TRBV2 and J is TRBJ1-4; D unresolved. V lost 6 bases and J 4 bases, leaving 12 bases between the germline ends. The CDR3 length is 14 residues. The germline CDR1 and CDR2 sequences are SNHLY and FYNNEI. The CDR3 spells CASRRAGSNEKLFF. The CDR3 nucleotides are TGTGCCAGCAGGCGGGCGGGTAGTAATGAAAAACTGTTTTTT.

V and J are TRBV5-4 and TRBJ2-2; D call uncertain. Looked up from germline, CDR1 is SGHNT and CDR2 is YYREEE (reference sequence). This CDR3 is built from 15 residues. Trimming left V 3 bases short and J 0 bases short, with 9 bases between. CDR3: CASSSKNANTGELFF. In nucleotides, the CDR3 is TGTGCCAGCAGCTCTAAAAACGCGAACACCGGGGAGCTGTTTTTT.

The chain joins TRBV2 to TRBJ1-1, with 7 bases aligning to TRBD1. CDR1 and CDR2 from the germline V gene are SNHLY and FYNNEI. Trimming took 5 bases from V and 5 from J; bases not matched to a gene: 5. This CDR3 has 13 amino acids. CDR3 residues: CASSRRGNTEAFF. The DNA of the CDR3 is TGTGCCAGCAGTCGCAGGGGGAATACTGAAGCTTTCTTT.

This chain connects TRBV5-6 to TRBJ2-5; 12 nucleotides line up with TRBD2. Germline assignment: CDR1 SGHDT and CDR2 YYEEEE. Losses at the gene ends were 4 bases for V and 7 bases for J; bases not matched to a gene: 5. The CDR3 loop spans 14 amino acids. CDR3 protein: CASSAPLAGGTQYF. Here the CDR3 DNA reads TGTGCCAGCAGCGCTCCACTAGCGGGGGGGACCCAGTACTTC.

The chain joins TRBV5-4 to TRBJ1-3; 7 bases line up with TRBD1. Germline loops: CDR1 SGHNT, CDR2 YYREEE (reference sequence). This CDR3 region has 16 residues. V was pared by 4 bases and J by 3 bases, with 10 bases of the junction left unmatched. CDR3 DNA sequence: TGTGCCAGCAGCCTAAAGGGGGCTTTCGGTGGAAACACCATATATTTT. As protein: CASSLKGAFGGNTIYF. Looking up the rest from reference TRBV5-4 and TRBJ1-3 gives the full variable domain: ETGVTQSPTHLIKTRGQQVTLRCSSQSGHNTVSWYQQALGQGPQFIFQYYREEENGRGNFPPRFSGLQFPNYSSELNVNALELDDSALYLCASSLKGAFGGNTIYFGEGSWLTVV.

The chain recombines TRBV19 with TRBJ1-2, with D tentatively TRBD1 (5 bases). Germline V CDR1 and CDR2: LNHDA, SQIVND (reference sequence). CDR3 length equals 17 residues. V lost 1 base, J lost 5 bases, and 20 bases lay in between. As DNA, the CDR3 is TGTGCCAGTAGTATAGCGGAGCCGGGACTATCCCTATATGGCTACACCTTC. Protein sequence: CASSIAEPGLSLYGYTF.